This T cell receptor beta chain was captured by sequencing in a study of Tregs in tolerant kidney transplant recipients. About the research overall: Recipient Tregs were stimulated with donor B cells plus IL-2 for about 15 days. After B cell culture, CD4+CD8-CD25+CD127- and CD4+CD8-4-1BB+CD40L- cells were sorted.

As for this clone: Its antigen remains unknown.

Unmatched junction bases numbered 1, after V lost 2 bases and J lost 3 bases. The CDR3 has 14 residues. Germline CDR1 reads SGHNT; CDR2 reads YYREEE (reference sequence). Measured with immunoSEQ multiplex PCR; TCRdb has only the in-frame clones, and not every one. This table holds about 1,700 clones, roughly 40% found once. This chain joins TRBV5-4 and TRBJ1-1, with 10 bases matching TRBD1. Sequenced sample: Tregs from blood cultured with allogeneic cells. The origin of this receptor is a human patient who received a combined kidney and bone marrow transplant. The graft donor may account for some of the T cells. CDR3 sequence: CASSFGQGDTEAFF. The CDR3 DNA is TGTGCCAGCAGCTTCGGACAGGGGGACACTGAAGCTTTCTTT.